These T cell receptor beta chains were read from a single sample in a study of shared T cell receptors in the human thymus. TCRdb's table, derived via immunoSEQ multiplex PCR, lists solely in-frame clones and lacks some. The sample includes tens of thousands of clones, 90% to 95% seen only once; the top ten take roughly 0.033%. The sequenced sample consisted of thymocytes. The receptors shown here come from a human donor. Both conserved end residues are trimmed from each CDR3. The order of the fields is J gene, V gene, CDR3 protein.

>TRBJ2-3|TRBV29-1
SAAGGDTQY
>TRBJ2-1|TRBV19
ASSRGTSGGKYNEQF
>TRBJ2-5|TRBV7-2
ASRADRGVVETQY
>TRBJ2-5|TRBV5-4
ASSNYRVGETQY
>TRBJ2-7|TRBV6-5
AIRSQQASYEQY
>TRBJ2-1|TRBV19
ASSRGYNEQF
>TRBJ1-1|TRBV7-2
ASSLPPIMNTEAF
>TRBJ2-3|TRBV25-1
ASSGPSTDTQY
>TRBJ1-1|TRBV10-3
AAHGGRNTEAF
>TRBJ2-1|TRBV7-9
ASSPPWGSYNEQF
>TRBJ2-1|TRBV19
ASSPRTGLAMNEQF
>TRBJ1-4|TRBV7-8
ASSSRLGNEKLF
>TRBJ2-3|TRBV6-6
ASSYSAQDTQY
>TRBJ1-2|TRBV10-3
AISVVPRQGLIPSGYT
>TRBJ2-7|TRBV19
ASSIRGPAYEQY
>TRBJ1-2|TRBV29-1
SVEVWLQYGYT